This TCR beta chain was observed in a study of identical twins. All of the donors were Caucasians in good health. Points on this clonotype: Its specificity is not known.

Study-level findings and limits: Cord blood's abundant beta clonotypes had fewer insertions, unlike memory repertoires.

A universal primer site was added by template switching, and unique molecular identifiers were carried by the cDNA. TCRdb redid the calling of the 5' RACE reads with MiXCR, one entry per CDR3 protein. The sample gives roughly 700,000 distinct CDR3 sequences, around 8.6% of which show up once; around 0.98% is in the top ten. Trimming cost V 1 base and J 2 bases, with 15 bases left between them. Germline lookup yields CDR1 LGHNA and CDR2 YNFKEQ. The CDR3 has 17 amino acids. The sample also formed part of further work on yellow fever vaccine responses in identical twins.

Sequencing input: PBMCs. The rearrangement joins TRBV4-2 to TRBJ2-1; D uncertain. The receptor comes from a woman under 30 in good health. CDR3: CASSQVIGELAYNEQFF. CDR3 DNA sequence: TGTGCCAGCAGCCAAGTAATTGGGGAATTAGCCTACAATGAGCAGTTCTTC.